The clone carrying this T cell receptor beta chain appeared many times. This sample stems from a study of regulatory T cells in long-lasting Graves disease. Turning to the study itself: Antithyroid drugs had been taken by newly diagnosed Graves' patients for under 3 months.

Regarding time point: newly diagnosed GD, antithyroid drugs for less than 3 months. The TCR library was prepared using RNA isolated from PBMCs. The guidelines of the American Thyroid Association were the basis for diagnosing Graves' disease. Arm-PCR of CDR3 regions and iRepertoire HTBI primers were used to build TCR beta libraries. TCRdb re-called the multiplex PCR reads through MiXCR, storing one row per CDR3 protein. The repertoire holds 450,000 to 700,000 distinct CDR3 sequences, 13% seen once, with 8% to 10% in the top ten. The CDR3 contains 14 residues. With 5 bases removed from V and 0 bases from J, the gap between germline ends came to 11 bases. Per germline, CDR1 DFQATT and CDR2 SNEGSKA (reference sequence). This sample also belongs to another study, concerning T cells in Graves' hyperthyroidism and ophthalmopathy. From that report: In the first-round RT-PCR of the TCR CDR3, the HTBI primer set was used.

The sample here was peripheral blood mononuclear cells (PBMCs), taken at new diagnosis, from a patient treated with antithyroid drugs. The chain has TRBV20-1 and TRBJ1-5, with D possibly matching TRBD1 (5 bases). This receptor was obtained from a man aged 25-40 years with Graves disease. For the CDR3, the DNA is TGCAGTGCTCGGAGGGGAGATAGCAATCAGCCCCAGCATTTT. Protein: CSARRGDSNQPQHF.